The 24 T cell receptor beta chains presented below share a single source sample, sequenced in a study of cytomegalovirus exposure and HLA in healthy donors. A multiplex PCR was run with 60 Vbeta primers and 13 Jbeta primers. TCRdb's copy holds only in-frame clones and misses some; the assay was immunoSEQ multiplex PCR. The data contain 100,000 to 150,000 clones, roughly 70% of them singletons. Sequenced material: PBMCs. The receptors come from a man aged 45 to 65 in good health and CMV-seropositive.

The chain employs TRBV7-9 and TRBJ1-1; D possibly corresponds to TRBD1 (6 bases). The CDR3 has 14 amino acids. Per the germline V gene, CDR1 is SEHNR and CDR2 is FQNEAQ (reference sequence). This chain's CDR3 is CSVSGGGGGTEAFF. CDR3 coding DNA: TGTTCCGTTAGTGGGGGGGGAGGGGGAACTGAAGCTTTCTTT.

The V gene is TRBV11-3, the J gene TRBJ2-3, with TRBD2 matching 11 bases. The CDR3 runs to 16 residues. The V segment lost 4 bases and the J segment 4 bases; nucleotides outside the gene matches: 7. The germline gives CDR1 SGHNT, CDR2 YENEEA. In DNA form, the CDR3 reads TGTGCCAGCAGCTCCCTAGCGGGAGGTGGGGCAGATACGCAGTATTTT. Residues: CASSSLAGGGADTQYF.

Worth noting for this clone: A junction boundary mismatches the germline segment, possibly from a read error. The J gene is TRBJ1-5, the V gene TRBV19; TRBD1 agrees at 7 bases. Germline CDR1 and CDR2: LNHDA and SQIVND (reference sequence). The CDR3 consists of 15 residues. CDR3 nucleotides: TGTGCCAGTAGTATACCAGGGGGATCGGGGCAGCTCCAGCATTTT. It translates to CASSIPGGSGQLQHF.

The CDR3 sequence is CASSQVGTSGDTQYF. The CDR3 nucleotides read TGTGCCAGCAGCCAAGTGGGGACTAGCGGGGATACGCAGTATTTT. The chain carries TRBV4-2 and TRBJ2-3, with 12 nucleotides matching TRBD2. The CDR3 extends over 15 amino acids. After removal of 1 base from V and 6 bases from J, the junction contained 2 bases not matched to a gene. Germline CDR1 reads LGHNA; CDR2 reads YNFKEQ.

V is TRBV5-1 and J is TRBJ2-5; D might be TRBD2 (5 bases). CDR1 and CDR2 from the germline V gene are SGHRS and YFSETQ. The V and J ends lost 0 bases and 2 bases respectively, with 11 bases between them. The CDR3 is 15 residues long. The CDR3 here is CASSLDVRTQETQYF. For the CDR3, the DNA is TGCGCCAGCAGCTTGGATGTAAGGACTCAAGAGACCCAGTACTTC.

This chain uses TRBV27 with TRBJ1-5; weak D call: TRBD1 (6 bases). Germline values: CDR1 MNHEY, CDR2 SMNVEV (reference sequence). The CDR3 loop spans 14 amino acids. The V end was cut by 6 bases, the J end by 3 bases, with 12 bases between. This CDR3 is CASRPGATNQPQHF. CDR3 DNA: TGTGCCAGCAGGCCAGGGGCGACCAATCAGCCCCAGCATTTT.

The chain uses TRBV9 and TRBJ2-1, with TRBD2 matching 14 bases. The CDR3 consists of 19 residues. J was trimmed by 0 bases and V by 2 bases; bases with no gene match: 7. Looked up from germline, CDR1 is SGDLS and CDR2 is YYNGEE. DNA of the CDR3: TGTGCCAGCAGCGTTCGGACTAGCGGGAGGTTTAGCTCCTACAATGAGCAGTTCTTC. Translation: CASSVRTSGRFSSYNEQFF.

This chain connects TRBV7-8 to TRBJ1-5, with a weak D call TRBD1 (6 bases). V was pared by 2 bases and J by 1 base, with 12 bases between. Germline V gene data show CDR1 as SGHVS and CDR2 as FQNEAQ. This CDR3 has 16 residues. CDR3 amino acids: CASSLLGAWSNQPQHF. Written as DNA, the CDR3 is TGTGCCAGCAGCTTACTGGGGGCGTGGAGCAATCAGCCCCAGCATTTT.

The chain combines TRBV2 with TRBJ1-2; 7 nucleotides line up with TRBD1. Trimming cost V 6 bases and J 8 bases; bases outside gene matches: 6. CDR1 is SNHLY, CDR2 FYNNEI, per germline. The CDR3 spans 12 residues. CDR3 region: CASSRQGWGYTF. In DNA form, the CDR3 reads TGTGCCAGCAGCCGACAGGGCTGGGGCTACACCTTC.

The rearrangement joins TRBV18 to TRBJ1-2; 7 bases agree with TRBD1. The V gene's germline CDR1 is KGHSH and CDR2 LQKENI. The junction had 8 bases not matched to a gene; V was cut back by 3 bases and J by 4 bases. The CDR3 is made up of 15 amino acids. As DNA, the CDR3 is TGTGCCAGCTCACCGACCGACAGGGCGGCCTATGGCTACACCTTC. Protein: CASSPTDRAAYGYTF.

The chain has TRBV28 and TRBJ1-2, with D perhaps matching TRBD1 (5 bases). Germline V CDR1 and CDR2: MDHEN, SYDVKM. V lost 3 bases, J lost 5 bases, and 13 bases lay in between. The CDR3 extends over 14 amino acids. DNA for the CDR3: TGTGCCAGCAGTTTGGTGAGGAGGGGTTATGGCTACACCTTC. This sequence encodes CASSLVRRGYGYTF.

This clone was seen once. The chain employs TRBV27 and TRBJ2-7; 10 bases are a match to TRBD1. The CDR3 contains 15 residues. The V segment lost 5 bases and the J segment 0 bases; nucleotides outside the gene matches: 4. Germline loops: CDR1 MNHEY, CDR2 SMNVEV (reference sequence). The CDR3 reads CASSHGQGVSYEQYF. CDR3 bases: TGTGCCAGCAGTCACGGACAGGGGGTCTCCTACGAGCAGTACTTC.

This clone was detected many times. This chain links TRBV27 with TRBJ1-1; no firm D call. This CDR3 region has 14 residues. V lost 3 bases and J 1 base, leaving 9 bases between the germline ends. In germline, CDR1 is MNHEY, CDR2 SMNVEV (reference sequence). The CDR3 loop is CASSFRSGNTEAFF. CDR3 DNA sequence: TGTGCCAGCAGTTTCCGCTCCGGGAACACTGAAGCTTTCTTT.

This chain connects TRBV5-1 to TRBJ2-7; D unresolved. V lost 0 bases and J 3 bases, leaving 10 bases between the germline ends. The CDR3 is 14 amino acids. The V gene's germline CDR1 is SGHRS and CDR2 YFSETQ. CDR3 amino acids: CASSLGGRNYEQYF. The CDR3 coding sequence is TGCGCCAGCAGCTTGGGCGGTAGAAACTACGAGCAGTACTTC.

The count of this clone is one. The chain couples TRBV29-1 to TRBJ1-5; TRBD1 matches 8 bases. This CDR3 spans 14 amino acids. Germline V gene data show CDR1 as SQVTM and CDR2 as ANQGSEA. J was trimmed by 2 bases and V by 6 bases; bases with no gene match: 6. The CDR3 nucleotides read TGCAGCGTGTTACTGACAGGGGGCAATCAGCCCCAGCATTTT. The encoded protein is CSVLLTGGNQPQHF.

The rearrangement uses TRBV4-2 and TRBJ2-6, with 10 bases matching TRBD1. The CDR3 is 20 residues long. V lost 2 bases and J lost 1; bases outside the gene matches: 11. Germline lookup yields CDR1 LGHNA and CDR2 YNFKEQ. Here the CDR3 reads CASSQTPGRQGASGANVLTF. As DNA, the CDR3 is TGTGCCAGCAGCCAAACTCCCGGTAGACAGGGGGCTTCTGGGGCCAACGTCCTGACTTTC.

CDR3 DNA: TGTGCCAGCAGCTGGACAGGTGCGAACACCGGGGAGCTGTTTTTT. Protein product: CASSWTGANTGELFF. The gene calls are TRBV11-3 and TRBJ2-2; 7 positions agree with TRBD1. In germline, CDR1 is SGHNT, CDR2 YENEEA. After removal of 4 bases from V and 0 bases from J, the junction contained 2 bases not matched to a gene. This CDR3 has 15 amino acids.

This CDR3 reads CASSPQGTVATEAFF. CDR3 nucleotides: TGTGCCAGCAGCCCCCAGGGGACAGTCGCTACTGAAGCTTTCTTT. The chain has TRBV7-9 and TRBJ1-1; 7 bases map to TRBD1. Germline V gene data show CDR1 as SEHNR and CDR2 as FQNEAQ (reference sequence). The CDR3 has 15 residues. Losses at the gene ends were 5 bases for V and 5 bases for J; bases not matched to a gene: 11. Filled out from reference TRBV7-9 and TRBJ1-1, the complete variable domain reads DTGVSQNPRHKITKRGQNVTFRCDPISEHNRLYWYRQTLGQGPEFLTYFQNEAQLEKSRLLSDRFSAERPKGSFSTLEIQRTEQGDSAMYLCASSPQGTVATEAFFGQGTRLTVV.

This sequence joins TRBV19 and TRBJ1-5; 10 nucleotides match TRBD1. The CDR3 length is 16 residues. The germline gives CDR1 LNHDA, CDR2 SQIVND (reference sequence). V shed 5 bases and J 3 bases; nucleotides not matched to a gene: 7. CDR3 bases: TGTGCCAGTAGTCCCACCGGGACAGGGGACAATCAGCCCCAGCATTTT. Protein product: CASSPTGTGDNQPQHF.

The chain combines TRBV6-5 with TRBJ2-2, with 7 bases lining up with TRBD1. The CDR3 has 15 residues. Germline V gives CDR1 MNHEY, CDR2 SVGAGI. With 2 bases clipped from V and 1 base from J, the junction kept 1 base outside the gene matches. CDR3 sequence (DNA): TGTGCCAGCAGTTACCGACAGGGGAACACCGGGGAGCTGTTTTTT. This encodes CASSYRQGNTGELFF.

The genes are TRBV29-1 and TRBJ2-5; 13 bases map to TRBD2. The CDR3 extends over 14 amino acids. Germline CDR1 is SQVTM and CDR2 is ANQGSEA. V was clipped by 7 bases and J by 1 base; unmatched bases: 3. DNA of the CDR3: TGCAGCGCCGGACTAGCGGGAGCCCAAGAGACCCAGTACTTC. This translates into CSAGLAGAQETQYF.

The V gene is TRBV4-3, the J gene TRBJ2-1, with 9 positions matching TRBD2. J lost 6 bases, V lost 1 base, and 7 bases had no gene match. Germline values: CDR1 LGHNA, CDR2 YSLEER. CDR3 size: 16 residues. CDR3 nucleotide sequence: TGCGCCAGCAGCCAAGGAGGTACTAGCGGGCTCAATGAGCAGTTCTTC. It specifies CASSQGGTSGLNEQFF.

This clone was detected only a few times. The CDR3, as DNA: TGTGCCAGCAGTGATTATGGAAGAGGAGAGACCCAGTACTTC. This codes for CASSDYGRGETQYF. The chain combines TRBV6-1 with TRBJ2-5; D is unclear. With 3 bases removed from V and 4 bases from J, the gap between germline ends came to 12 bases. Germline V gene data show CDR1 as MNHNS and CDR2 as SASEGT. The CDR3 sequence is 14 residues long.

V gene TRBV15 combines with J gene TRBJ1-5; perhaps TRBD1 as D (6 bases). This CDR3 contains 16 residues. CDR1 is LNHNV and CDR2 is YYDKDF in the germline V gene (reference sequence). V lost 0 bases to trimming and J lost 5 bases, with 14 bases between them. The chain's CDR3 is CATSRDAGATDQPQHF. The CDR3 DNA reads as TGTGCCACCAGCAGAGACGCAGGGGCCACGGATCAGCCCCAGCATTTT.